Listed below are T cell receptor beta chains from one sample, sequenced in a study of response to subunit inactivated influenza vaccine. From the RT-PCR reads, TCRdb called clonotypes with MiXCR, one entry per CDR3 protein. In the table there are some 570,000 distinct CDR3 sequences, 11% of which are singletons. This sample also belongs to another study, concerning T cells expressing NK-cell markers.

Here the sequenced sample was PBMCs from blood, taken on the day of vaccination. Receptors originate from a man in his forties or fifties who received an inactivated influenza vaccine. The CDR3 runs from the conserved cysteine through the conserved F or W. The order of the fields is V gene, J gene, clone size, CDR3 protein. The size entry is marked missing in some rows and otherwise reads once, few, many or a size class.

TRBV11-2	TRBJ2-3	few	CASSLVRAGENTQYF
TRBV7-8	TRBJ2-7	once	CASSLVFSGSSYEQYF
TRBV5-1	TRBJ2-2	few	CASSLDIGGELFF
TRBV2	TRBJ2-7	few	CASSRDREYEQYF
TRBV6-5	TRBJ1-1	NA	CASRYAGHSIGGTEAFF
TRBV4-2	TRBJ1-1	NA	CASSQASRMNTEAFF
TRBV5-1	TRBJ2-6	few	CASSLATAAISGANVLTF
TRBV27	TRBJ2-1	NA	CASKDFNEQFF
TRBV5-5	TRBJ2-7	NA	CASSQLEGQSSYEQYF
TRBV6-1	TRBJ2-3	NA	CASGAGGTDTQYF
TRBV7-2	TRBJ1-4	NA	CASSQAARGINEKLFF
TRBV4-3	TRBJ2-5	NA	CASSQERASWETQYF
TRBV10-3	TRBJ2-7	few	CAISESGREGYEQYF
TRBV28	TRBJ2-1	NA	CASVTSGGFSYNEQFF
TRBV9	TRBJ2-7	many	CASSAAQGLDAYEQYF
TRBV27	TRBJ2-2	NA	CASRGGSGATGELFF
TRBV10-3	TRBJ1-4	few	CAISESKGIEEKLFF
TRBV25-1	TRBJ2-1	NA	CASSGGRHNEQFF
TRBV29-1	TRBJ2-7	many	CSVLPGRDYEQYF
TRBV7-8	TRBJ2-1	many	CASSSGGGHNEQFF
TRBV4-3	TRBJ2-7	NA	CASSDGPTSSYEQYF
TRBV12-3/TRBV12-4	TRBJ2-5	NA	CASLLAGGEETQYF
TRBV7-9	TRBJ2-2	many	CASSSYRVNTGELFF
TRBV18	TRBJ2-3	few	CASSPPSASVDTQYF
TRBV4-1	TRBJ1-5	NA	CASSQTGQGKNQPQHF
TRBV29-1	TRBJ1-1	few	CSAHQLGSNTEAFF
TRBV20-1	TRBJ2-7	few	CSALGGTSGYEQYF